Below are 8 T cell receptor beta chains sequenced from a single sample in a study of CXCR3-negative and CXCR3-positive naive CD8 T cells. UMI-labeled 5' RACE TRB cDNA libraries were prepared from the cells. After re-calling the 5' RACE reads, TCRdb lists one entry per CDR3 protein, DNA absent. The sample data list about 39,000 distinct CDR3 sequences. The sample was naive CXCR3- CD8+ T cells from blood. Subset defined: CD45RO-CCR7+CD27+CD95- naive CD8+ T cells lacking CXCR3 (TNR3-). These receptors came from a human donor in good health. Some clones in this sample may be carry-over from other donors' samples.

The chain is built from TRBV15 and TRBJ2-5. The CDR3 has 14 amino acids. Germline values: CDR1 LNHNV, CDR2 YYDKDF (reference sequence). The CDR3 sequence is CATSSRTKQETQYF.

The genes are TRBV4-3 and TRBJ2-1; TCRdb's D gene call, TRBD1, goes unchecked for lack of DNA. The CDR3 covers 17 residues. Germline V CDR1 and CDR2: LGHNA, YSLEER. The CDR3 here is CASSQDYLGGRGNEQFF.

This rearrangement joins TRBV3-1 to TRBJ1-3. In germline, CDR1 is LGHDT, CDR2 YNNKEL (reference sequence). The CDR3 sequence is 16 residues long. The CDR3 protein is CASSQNYGISGNTIYF.

The genes are TRBV5-1 and TRBJ2-7; TCRdb proposes TRBD1, but this gene call is untestable without DNA. Germline CDR1 is SGHRS and CDR2 is YFSETQ. The length of the CDR3 is 16 residues. The CDR3 sequence is CASSLVDWGAGYEQYF.

The chain combines TRBV5-5 with TRBJ2-7. Germline CDR1 is SGHKS and CDR2 is YYEKEE (reference sequence). The CDR3 loop spans 14 amino acids. CDR3 protein: CASSLSAHHYEQYF.

CDR3 in amino acids: CASSFPNDLSPEQYF. The chain recombines TRBV28 with TRBJ2-7; no DNA is available, so the TRBD2 call from TCRdb remains unchecked. There are 15 residues in the CDR3. Looked up from germline, CDR1 is MDHEN and CDR2 is SYDVKM.

The chain has TRBV29-1 and TRBJ1-1. Germline loops: CDR1 SQVTM, CDR2 ANQGSEA. This CDR3 is built from 11 residues. The CDR3 loop reads CSVVTNTEAFF.

The chain carries TRBV6-5 and TRBJ2-2. From germline, CDR1 is MNHEY and CDR2 SVGAGI. The CDR3 is 13 residues long. The chain's CDR3 is CASSYSKSGELFF.